The present T cell receptor beta chain was sequenced within a study of blood T cell repertoires in COVID-19. TCRdb keeps only in-frame clones here, not all; method: immunoSEQ multiplex PCR. The sample shows a few hundred thousand clones, 86% of them seen only once. Germline values: CDR1 MDHEN, CDR2 SYDVKM. This CDR3 region has 14 residues. Trimming left V 4 bases short and J 4 bases short, with 11 bases between. This clone has more than one count but fewer than ten. Sequencing used peripheral blood. The clonotype originates from a woman aged 50 to 60 with acute or convalescent COVID-19. V gene TRBV28 combines with J gene TRBJ2-1; D may be TRBD1 (6 bases). In nucleotides, the CDR3 is TGTGCCAGCAGTTCGTTCGGGACATACAATGAGCAGTTCTTC. This encodes CASSSFGTYNEQFF.